This T cell receptor beta chain was recorded in a study of blood T cell repertoires in COVID-19. Looking at the study overall: The United States, Italy and Spain were the sources of the acute and convalescent COVID-19 samples. PBMCs, B-cell-depleted T cells, or T cells provided the cDNA or gDNA that made up the material.

Under the authors' procedure: Reference gene primer amplification in the assay estimated nucleated cell counts. TCRdb keeps only in-frame clones here, not all; method: immunoSEQ multiplex PCR. V and J calls and clone size come straight from that table; D and trimming were deduced from the DNA. The sample records 300,000 to 400,000 clones, around 91% being singletons. Trimming shortened V by 1 base and J by 1 base, and 8 bases separated the two germline ends. The germline V gene has CDR1 KGHSH and CDR2 LQKENI. The CDR3 spans 15 residues. The sample comprised peripheral blood. V is TRBV18 and J is TRBJ2-1; D might be TRBD2 (5 bases). The receptor was isolated from a woman under 30 who had recovered from COVID-19. The CDR3 here is CASSPRRDSYNEQFF. In DNA, the CDR3 is TGTGCCAGCTCACCACGCCGGGATTCCTACAATGAGCAGTTCTTC.